This TCR beta chain was retrieved from a study of shared clonotypes between healthy human individuals. V dropped 8 bases and J dropped 1; count of bases not matched to a gene: 20. Germline assignment: CDR1 ENHRY and CDR2 SYGVKD. The CDR3 is 20 residues long. The table came from immunoSEQ multiplex PCR; TCRdb's copy has only in-frame clones and leaves some out. The table has more than 550,000 clones, 90% seen once; the top ten hold more than 30%. The chain is built from TRBV10-3 and TRBJ2-5, with 12 bases fitting TRBD2. The sample comprised memory CD8+ T cells from PBMCs. Subset noted: CD45RO+ cells pooled with CCR7-negative TemRA cells. This TCR derives from a man between 18 and 29 years old in good health. Some clones in this sample may be carry-over from other donors' samples. CDR3 in DNA: TGTGCCATCGGTGGCAGTGGACTAGCGGGGTACACGGGGGCCCAAGAGACCCAGTACTTC. Translated: CAIGGSGLAGYTGAQETQYF.